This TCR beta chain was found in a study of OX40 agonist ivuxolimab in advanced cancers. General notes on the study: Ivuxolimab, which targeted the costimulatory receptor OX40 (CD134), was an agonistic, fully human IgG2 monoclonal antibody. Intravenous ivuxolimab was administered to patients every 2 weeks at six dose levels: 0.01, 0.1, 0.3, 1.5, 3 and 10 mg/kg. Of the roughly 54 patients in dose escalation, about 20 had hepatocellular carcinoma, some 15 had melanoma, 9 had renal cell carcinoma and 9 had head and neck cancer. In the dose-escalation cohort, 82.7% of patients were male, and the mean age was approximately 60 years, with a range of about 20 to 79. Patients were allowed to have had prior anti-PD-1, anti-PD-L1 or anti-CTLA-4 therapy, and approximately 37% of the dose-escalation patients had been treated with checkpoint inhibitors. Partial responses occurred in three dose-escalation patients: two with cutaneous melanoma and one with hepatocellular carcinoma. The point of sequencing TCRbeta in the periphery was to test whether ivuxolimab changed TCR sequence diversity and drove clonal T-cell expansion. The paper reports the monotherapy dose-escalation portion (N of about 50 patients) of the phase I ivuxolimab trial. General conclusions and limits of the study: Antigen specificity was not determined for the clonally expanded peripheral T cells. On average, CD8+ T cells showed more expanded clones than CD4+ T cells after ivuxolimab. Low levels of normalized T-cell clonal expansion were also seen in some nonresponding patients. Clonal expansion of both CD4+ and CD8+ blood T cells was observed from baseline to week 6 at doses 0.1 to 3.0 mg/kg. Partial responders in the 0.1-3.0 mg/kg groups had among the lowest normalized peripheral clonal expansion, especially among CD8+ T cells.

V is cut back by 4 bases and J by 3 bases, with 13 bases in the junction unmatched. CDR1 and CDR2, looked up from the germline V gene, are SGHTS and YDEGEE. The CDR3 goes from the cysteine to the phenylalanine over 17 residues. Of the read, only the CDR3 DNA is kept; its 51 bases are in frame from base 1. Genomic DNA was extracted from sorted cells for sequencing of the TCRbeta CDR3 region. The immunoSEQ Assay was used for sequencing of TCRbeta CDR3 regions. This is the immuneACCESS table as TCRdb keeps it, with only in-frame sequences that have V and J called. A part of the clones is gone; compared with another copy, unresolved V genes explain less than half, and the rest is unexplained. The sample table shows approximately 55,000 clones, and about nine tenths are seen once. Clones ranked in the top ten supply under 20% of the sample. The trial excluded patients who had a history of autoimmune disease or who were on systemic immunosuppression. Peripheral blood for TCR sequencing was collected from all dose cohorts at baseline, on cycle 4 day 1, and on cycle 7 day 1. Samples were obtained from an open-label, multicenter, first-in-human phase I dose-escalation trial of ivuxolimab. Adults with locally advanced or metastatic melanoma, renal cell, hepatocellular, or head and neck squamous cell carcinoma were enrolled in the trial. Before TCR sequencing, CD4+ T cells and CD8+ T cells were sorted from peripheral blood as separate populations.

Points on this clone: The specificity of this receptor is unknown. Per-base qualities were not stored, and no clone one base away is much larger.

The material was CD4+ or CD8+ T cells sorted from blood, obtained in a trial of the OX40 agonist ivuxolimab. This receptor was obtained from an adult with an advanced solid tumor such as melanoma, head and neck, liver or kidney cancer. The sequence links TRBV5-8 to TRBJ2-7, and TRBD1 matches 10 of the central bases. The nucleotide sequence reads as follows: TGTGCCAGCAGCCCGGGACAGGGGCCTCTATTAGTCTACGAGCAGTACTTC. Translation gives CASSPGQGPLLVYEQYF.